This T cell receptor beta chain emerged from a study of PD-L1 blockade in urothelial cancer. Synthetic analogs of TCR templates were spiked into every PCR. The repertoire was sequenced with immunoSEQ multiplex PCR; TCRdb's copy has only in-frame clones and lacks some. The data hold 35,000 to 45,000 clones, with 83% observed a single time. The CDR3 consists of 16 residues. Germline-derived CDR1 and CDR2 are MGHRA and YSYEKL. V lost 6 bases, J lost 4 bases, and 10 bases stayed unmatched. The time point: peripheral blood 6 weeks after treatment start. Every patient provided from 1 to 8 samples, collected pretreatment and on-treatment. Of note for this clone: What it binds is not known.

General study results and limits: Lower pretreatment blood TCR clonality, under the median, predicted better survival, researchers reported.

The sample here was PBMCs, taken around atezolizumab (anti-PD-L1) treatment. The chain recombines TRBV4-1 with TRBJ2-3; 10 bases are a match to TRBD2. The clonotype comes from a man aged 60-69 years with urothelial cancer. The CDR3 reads CASRDRAGGPSDTQYF. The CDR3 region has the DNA TGCGCCAGCAGAGACAGAGCGGGGGGGCCGTCAGATACGCAGTATTTT.